This TCR beta chain was found in a study of tumor-infiltrating lymphocytes in primary liver carcinoma. The authors made TCR beta cDNA from 500 to 600 ng total RNA with a constant-region primer. Three rounds of nested multiplex PCR with slightly modified ARM-PCR produced TCR beta libraries. TCRdb used MiXCR to reprocess the multiplex PCR reads, holding one entry per CDR3 protein. The table includes about 190,000 distinct CDR3 sequences, approximately 80% detected once. The tissue used was unsorted bulk material of about 19-30 mg. RNA and DNA were co-extracted from it with the AllPrep DNA/RNA mini kit. Each individual tumor supplied samples from five separate regions. The clonotype originates from a man aged 35 to 55 with primary liver carcinoma and hepatitis B virus infection. Sequencing was carried out using tumor tissue from primary liver carcinoma.

DNA of the CDR3: TGTGCCAGCAGCATAACGACTAGCGGGAGGGCCGGCTCGGAGATCCTGTACTTC. It yields the protein CASSITTSGRAGSEILYF. The rearrangement uses TRBV4-2 and TRBJ2-5; 14 bases fit TRBD2. The CDR3 runs 18 residues. V lost 5 bases, J lost 13 bases, and 21 bases stayed unmatched. Germline assignment: CDR1 LGHNA and CDR2 YNFKEQ.